Detailed here is one TCR beta chain. Generated by immunoSEQ multiplex PCR, the TCRdb table keeps only in-frame clones and is missing some. This table has nearly 60,000 clones, around 90% appearing once. Cells were sorted from thawed PBMC rested overnight and stained with GMM-loaded CD1B tetramer, viability dye and anti-CD3. The lipid loaded on the CD1B tetramers was C32 glucose monomycolate from Rhodococcus equi. CD14-expressing monocytes were removed from PBMC before cryopreservation and sorting. The data belong to a study of T cells in tuberculosis. Regarding the study as a whole: T cells binding CD1B-GMM tetramer weakly possibly escaped the sort.

The clonotype comes from an adult woman with latent tuberculosis. Sequencing was carried out using CD1b-GMM tetramer-negative cells sorted from PBMCs.

Here the CDR3 reads CASSISGTGTYEQYF. The DNA of the CDR3 is TGTGCCAGCAGCATCAGTGGGACAGGAACCTACGAGCAGTACTTC. The chain is built from TRBV9 and TRBJ2-5; 8 bases line up with TRBD1. The DNA end lines up better with TRBJ2-7; the J call may be wrong. Germline lookup yields CDR1 SGDLS and CDR2 YYNGEE. This CDR3 has 15 amino acids.